This record concerns one T cell receptor beta chain sequence. The entry originates in a study of control samples from healthy donors and cancer patients. This table comes from immunoSEQ multiplex PCR, and its TCRdb copy is limited to in-frame clones, with some not included. The data contain approximately 89,000 clones, roughly nine tenths of them singletons. The CDR3 runs to 12 residues. The germline V and J ends were trimmed by 4 bases and 5 bases, with 7 bases remaining between them. CDR1 SGHRS and CDR2 YFSETQ come from the germline V gene. The sequence derives from a man aged 25-45 years in good health. The chain joins TRBV5-1 to TRBJ2-1; D call uncertain. The sample comprised blood. This CDR3 reads CASSQYNNEQFF. The CDR3 nucleotides are TGCGCCAGCAGCCAGTACAACAATGAGCAGTTCTTC.